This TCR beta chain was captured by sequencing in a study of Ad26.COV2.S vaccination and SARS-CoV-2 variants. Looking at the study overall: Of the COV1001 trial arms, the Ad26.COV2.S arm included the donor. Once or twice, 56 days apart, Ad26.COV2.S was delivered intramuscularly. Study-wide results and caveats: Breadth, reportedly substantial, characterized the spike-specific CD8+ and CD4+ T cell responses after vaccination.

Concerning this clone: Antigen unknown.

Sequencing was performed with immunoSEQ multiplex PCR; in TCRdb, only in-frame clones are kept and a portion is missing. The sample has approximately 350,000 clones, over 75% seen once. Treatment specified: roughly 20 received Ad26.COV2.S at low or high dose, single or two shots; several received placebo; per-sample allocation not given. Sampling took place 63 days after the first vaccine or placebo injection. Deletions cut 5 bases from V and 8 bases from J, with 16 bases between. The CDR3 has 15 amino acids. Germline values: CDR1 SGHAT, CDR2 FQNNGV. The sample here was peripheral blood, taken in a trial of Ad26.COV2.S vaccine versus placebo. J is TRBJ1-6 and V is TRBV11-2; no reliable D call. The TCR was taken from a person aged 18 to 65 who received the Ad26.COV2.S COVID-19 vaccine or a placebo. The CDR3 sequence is CASSPSPGWHSPLHF. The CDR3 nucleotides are TGTGCCAGCAGCCCTTCCCCGGGGTGGCATTCACCCCTCCACTTT. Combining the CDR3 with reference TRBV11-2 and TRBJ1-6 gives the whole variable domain EAGVAQSPRYKIIEKRQSVAFWCNPISGHATLYWYQQILGQGPKLLIQFQNNGVVDDSQLPKDRFSAERLKGVDSTLKIQPAKLEDSAVYLCASSPSPGWHSPLHFGNGTRLTVT.